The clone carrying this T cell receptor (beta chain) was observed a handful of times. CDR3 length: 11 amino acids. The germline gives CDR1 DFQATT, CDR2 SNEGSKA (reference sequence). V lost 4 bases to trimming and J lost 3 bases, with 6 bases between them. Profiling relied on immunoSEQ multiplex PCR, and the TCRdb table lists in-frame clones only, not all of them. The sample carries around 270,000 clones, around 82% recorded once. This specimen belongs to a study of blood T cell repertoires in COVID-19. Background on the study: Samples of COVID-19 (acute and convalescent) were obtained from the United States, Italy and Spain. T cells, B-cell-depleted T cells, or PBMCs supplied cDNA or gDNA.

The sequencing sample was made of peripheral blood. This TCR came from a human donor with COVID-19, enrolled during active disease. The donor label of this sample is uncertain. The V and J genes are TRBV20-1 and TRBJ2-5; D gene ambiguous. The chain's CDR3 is CSAIREETQYF. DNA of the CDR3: TGCAGTGCTATTCGGGAAGAGACCCAGTACTTC.